These T cell receptor beta chains were read from a single sample in a study of T cell repertoires in cytomegalovirus infection. One entry per CDR3 protein results from TCRdb running MiXCR on the reads. The table lists about 310,000 distinct CDR3 sequences, 17% of them singletons. Sequences were obtained from PBMCs. The receptor set was obtained from a human donor in good health (CMV status not recorded). Some clones in this sample may be carry-over from other donors' samples. The conserved cysteine and the conserved F or W are not part of the CDR3 here.

j_gene,v_gene,CDR3aa
TRBJ1-6,TRBV7-6,ASSNGQGARPLH
TRBJ1-5,TRBV20-1,SARMTGRTQPQH
TRBJ1-2,TRBV7-9,ASSPQTANYGYT
TRBJ1-3,TRBV10-3,AIRPVGKYTIY
TRBJ1-4,TRBV5-1,ASSPTGATNEKLF
TRBJ2-5,TRBV7-9,ASSPQGEETQY
TRBJ2-2,TRBV2,ASTVDRTNTGELF
TRBJ2-5,TRBV25-1,ASSDWISDRRETQY
TRBJ2-5,TRBV5-4,ASSLGQGETQY
TRBJ2-1,TRBV12-5,ASGRLAGASPYNEQF
TRBJ2-7,TRBV6-6,ASSYPSPEQY
TRBJ2-5,TRBV7-6,ASSLVGEIASYRGETQY
TRBJ1-4,TRBV11-2,ASSFSEYEKLF
TRBJ2-1,TRBV4-1,ASSPMTANNEQF
TRBJ1-1,TRBV11-2,ASSHLYRVPTFPLTGTEAF
TRBJ2-5,TRBV11-1,ASSNGREETQY
TRBJ2-3,TRBV7-2,ASSSGSAITQY
TRBJ1-4,TRBV12-3/TRBV12-4,ASSFSPGNEKLF
TRBJ2-7,TRBV3-1,ASSQDLAAHYEQY
TRBJ2-5,TRBV7-2,ASSLAPQMGETQY
TRBJ2-7,TRBV28,ASSSPGFTYEQY
TRBJ2-1,TRBV7-9,ASSTRGVGQGNIVLYNEQF
TRBJ2-1,TRBV5-4,ASSPRVTGDGNEQF
TRBJ2-1,TRBV25-1,ASSAYSGGTGHEQF
TRBJ2-3,TRBV7-3,ASTPTGASGDTQY
TRBJ1-5,TRBV19,ASNRPFDRTKSNQPQH
TRBJ1-2,TRBV25-1,ASSDGVGYT
TRBJ2-1,TRBV2,ASSSRRGYNEQF
TRBJ1-2,TRBV29-1,SVVSRIYPYGYT